This TCR beta chain appears in the sequencing data of a study of Ad26.COV2.S vaccination and SARS-CoV-2 variants. Only in-frame clones appear in the TCRdb table, and some are missing; sequencing was by immunoSEQ multiplex PCR. The data contain about 180,000 clones, around nine tenths of them singletons. Remarks on this clone: The antigen remains unidentified.

The germline gives CDR1 MNHEY, CDR2 SVGAGI. This CDR3 has 15 amino acids. Trimming took off 0 bases at V and 4 bases at J, with 10 bases between the two ends. Whole-study findings and limits: Reported post-vaccination CD8+ and CD4+ T cell responses to spike showed substantial breadth. Placebo recipients showed lower spike-specific TCR breadth than vaccinees. Similar non-spike TCR breadth was observed in recipients of vaccine and of placebo.

The chain recombines TRBV6-5 with TRBJ2-1, with D perhaps TRBD2 (6 bases). Source: peripheral blood, taken after recovery from COVID-19. The clonotype comes from a human donor who had recovered from COVID-19. CDR3 DNA: TGTGCCAGCAGTTACTCGGGGGACTCTTACAATGAGCAGTTCTTC. It specifies CASSYSGDSYNEQFF.